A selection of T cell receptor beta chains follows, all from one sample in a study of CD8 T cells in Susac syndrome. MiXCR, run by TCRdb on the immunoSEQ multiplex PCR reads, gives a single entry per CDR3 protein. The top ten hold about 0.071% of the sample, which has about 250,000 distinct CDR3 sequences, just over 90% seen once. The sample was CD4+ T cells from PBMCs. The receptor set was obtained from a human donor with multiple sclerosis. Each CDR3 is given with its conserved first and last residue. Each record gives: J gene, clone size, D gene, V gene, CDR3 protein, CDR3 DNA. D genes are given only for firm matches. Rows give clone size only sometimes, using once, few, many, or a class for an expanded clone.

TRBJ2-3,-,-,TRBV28,CASRTLGTQYF,TGTGCCAGCAGGACACTAGGAACGCAGTATTTT
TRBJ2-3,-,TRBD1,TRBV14,CASSQYRGQADTQYF,TGTGCCAGCAGCCAATACAGGGGGCAAGCAGATACGCAGTATTTT
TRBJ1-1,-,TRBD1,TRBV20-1,CSAPGQMNTEAFF,TGCAGTGCTCCGGGACAGATGAACACTGAAGCTTTCTTT
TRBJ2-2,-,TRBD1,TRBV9,CASSISGGNTGELFF,TGTGCCAGCAGCATCTCAGGGGGGAACACCGGGGAGCTGTTTTTT
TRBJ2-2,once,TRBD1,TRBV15,CATSRAHGTGVGELFF,TGTGCCACCAGCAGAGCCCACGGGACAGGGGTCGGGGAGCTGTTTTTT
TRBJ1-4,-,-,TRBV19,CASSILPSNEKLFF,TGTGCCAGTAGTATTCTTCCGAGTAATGAAAAACTGTTTTTT
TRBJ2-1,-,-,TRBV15,CATSRVRTLYWDEQFF,TGTGCCACCAGCAGAGTTCGGACTCTCTATTGGGATGAGCAGTTCTTC
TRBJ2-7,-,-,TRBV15,CATSRATATEQYF,TGTGCCACCAGCAGAGCGACAGCCACCGAGCAGTACTTC
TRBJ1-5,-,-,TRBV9,CASSVDPREPQHF,TGTGCCAGCAGCGTGGATCCTCGGGAGCCCCAGCATTTT
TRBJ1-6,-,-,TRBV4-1,CASSQHAEINSPLHF,TGCGCCAGCAGCCAGCATGCGGAGATAAATTCACCCCTCCACTTT
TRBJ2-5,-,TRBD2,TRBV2,CASTRTRAETQYF,TGTGCCAGCACGAGGACTAGGGCTGAGACCCAGTACTTC
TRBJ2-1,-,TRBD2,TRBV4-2,CASSQDKRENEQFF,TGTGCCAGCAGCCAAGATAAGCGGGAGAATGAGCAGTTCTTC
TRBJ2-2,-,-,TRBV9,CASSVTRTGELFF,TGTGCCAGCAGCGTGACTCGAACCGGGGAGCTGTTTTTT
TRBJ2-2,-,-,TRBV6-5,CASSYRGADTGELFF,TGTGCCAGCAGTTACCGGGGCGCCGACACCGGGGAGCTGTTTTTT
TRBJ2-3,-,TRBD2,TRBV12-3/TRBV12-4,CASSFGGTDTQYF,TGTGCCAGCAGTTTCGGGGGGACAGATACGCAGTATTTT
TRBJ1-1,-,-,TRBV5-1,CASSLAESEAFF,TGCGCCAGCAGCTTAGCGGAGTCTGAAGCTTTCTTT
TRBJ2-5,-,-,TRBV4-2,CASSQDTGETQYF,TGTGCCAGCAGCCAAGACACGGGAGAGACCCAGTACTTC
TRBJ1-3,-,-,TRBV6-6,CASRDTYSGNTIYF,TGTGCCAGCAGGGACACCTACTCTGGAAACACCATATATTTT
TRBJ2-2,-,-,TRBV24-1,CATSDSSRAVTGELFF,TGTGCCACCAGTGATTCCTCTCGGGCAGTCACCGGGGAGCTGTTTTTT
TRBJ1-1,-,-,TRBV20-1,CSATRPDYRAEAFF,TGCAGTGCTACCCGACCAGACTACAGGGCTGAAGCTTTCTTT
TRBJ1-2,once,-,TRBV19,CASSAPGGLRYGYTF,TGTGCCAGTAGTGCCCCCGGGGGGCTTCGCTATGGCTACACCTTC
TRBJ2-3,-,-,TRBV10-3,CAISESIASTDTQYF,TGTGCCATCAGTGAGTCGATCGCTTCCACAGATACGCAGTATTTT
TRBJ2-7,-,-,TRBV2,CASSESYQGYEQYF,TGTGCCAGCAGTGAATCGTACCAGGGCTACGAGCAGTACTTC
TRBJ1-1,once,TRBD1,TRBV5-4,CASSPGTVRGMNTEAFF,TGTGCCAGCAGCCCGGGAACTGTCAGGGGGATGAACACTGAAGCTTTCTTT
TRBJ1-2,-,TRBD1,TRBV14,CASSQMDRVGYGYTF,TGTGCCAGCAGCCAAATGGACAGGGTGGGGTATGGCTACACCTTC
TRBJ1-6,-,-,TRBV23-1,CASSLTRQTGPNNSPLHF,TGCGCCAGCAGCCTAACAAGGCAGACAGGCCCGAATAATTCACCCCTCCACTTT
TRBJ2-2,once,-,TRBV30,CAWTSTGELFF,TGTGCCTGGACCAGTACCGGGGAGCTGTTTTTT
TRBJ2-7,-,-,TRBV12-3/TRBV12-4,CASSLGGGTLEQYF,TGTGCCAGCAGTTTAGGGGGGGGCACCTTGGAGCAGTACTTC
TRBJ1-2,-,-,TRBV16,CASSQLGLRSNYGYTF,TGTGCCAGCAGCCAATTGGGGCTCAGGAGTAACTATGGCTACACCTTC
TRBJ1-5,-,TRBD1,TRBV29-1,CSVRQGNQPQHF,TGCAGCGTTCGACAGGGGAATCAGCCCCAGCATTTT
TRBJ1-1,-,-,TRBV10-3,CAIMRNAEAFF,TGTGCCATTATGAGGAACGCTGAAGCTTTCTTT
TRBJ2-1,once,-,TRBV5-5,CASSPPPSYNEQFF,TGTGCCAGCAGCCCCCCGCCCTCCTACAATGAGCAGTTCTTC
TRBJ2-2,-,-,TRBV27,CASRPGQNTGELFF,TGTGCCAGTCGACCGGGACAGAACACCGGGGAGCTGTTTTTT
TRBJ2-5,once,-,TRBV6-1,CASSEVAGGETQYF,TGTGCCAGCAGTGAAGTGGCCGGTGGGGAGACCCAGTACTTC
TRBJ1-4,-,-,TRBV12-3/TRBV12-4,CASSLGKMANEKLFF,TGTGCCAGCAGTTTGGGGAAGATGGCTAATGAAAAACTGTTTTTT
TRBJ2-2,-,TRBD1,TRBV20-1,CSATPGQITGELFF,TGCAGTGCTACACCGGGACAGATCACCGGGGAGCTGTTTTTT
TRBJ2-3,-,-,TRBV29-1,CSVARGDTQYF,TGCAGCGTGGCCAGGGGAGATACGCAGTATTTT
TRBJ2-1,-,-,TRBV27,CASSLGVNEQFF,TGTGCCAGCAGTTTAGGGGTGAATGAGCAGTTCTTC
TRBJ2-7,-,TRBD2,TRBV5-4,CASSLERGGTYEQYF,TGTGCCAGCAGCTTGGAGCGGGGGGGGACCTACGAGCAGTACTTC
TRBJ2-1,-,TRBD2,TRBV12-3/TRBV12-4,CASSLTSGGVDEQFF,TGTGCCAGCAGTCTCACTAGCGGGGGGGTCGATGAGCAGTTCTTC
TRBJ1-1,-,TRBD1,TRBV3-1,CASSPYTGENTEAFF,TGTGCCAGCAGCCCGTATACAGGGGAGAACACTGAAGCTTTCTTT
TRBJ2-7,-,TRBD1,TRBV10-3,CAIRDRLSYEQYF,TGTGCCATCAGGGACAGGCTCTCCTACGAGCAGTACTTC
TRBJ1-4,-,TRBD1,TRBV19,CASSGTGWEKLFF,TGTGCCAGTTCCGGGACAGGGTGGGAAAAACTGTTTTTT
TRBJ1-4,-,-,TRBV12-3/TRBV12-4,CASSEALGTINEKLFF,TGTGCCAGCAGCGAAGCCCTGGGGACTATAAATGAAAAACTGTTTTTT
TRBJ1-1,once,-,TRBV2,CASSGRPADGLNTEAFF,TGTGCCAGCAGTGGGAGGCCGGCAGACGGGTTGAACACTGAAGCTTTCTTT
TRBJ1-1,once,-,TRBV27,CASSSPLVAEAFF,TGTGCCAGCAGTAGCCCTCTCGTCGCTGAAGCTTTCTTT
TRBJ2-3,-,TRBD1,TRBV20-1,CSAGGQGTDTQYF,TGCAGTGCTGGAGGACAGGGGACAGATACGCAGTATTTT
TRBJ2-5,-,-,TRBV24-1,CATSEPDGGDLETQYF,TGTGCCACCAGTGAACCCGACGGGGGCGATTTAGAGACCCAGTACTTC
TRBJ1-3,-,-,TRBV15,CATSRANSGNTIYF,TGTGCCACCAGCAGAGCGAACTCTGGAAACACCATATATTTT
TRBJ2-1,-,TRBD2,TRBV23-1,CASSEKGSGTPLGNEQFF,TGCGCCAGCAGCGAAAAGGGGAGCGGGACCCCCCTTGGCAATGAGCAGTTCTTC
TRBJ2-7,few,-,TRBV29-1,CSVGKQGTGEQYF,TGCAGCGTTGGAAAACAGGGCACGGGCGAGCAGTACTTC